This TCR beta chain emerged from a study of blood T cell repertoires in COVID-19. Study background: Sites in the United States, Italy and Spain provided acute and convalescent COVID-19 samples. In each case, the material was cDNA or gDNA derived from T cells, B-cell-depleted T cells, or PBMCs.

Authors' methods: How many nucleated cells were present was estimated from reference gene primer amplification. Data came from immunoSEQ multiplex PCR; TCRdb stores just in-frame clones and leaves some out. V, J and clone size were drawn from that table, and D and trimming were deduced from the DNA. This table holds 150,000 to 200,000 clones, over 80% found once. CDR1 is SGHVS, CDR2 FNYEAQ, per germline. The CDR3 length is 14 residues. Trimming removed 4 bases at V and 2 bases at J, with 8 bases between. The sequence was obtained from a woman of 80 years or more with active or convalescent COVID-19. Input material: peripheral blood. This sequence joins TRBV7-6 and TRBJ2-2, with D possibly matching TRBD2 (6 bases). As DNA, the CDR3 is TGTGCCAGCAGCTCCGGGGGTAACACCGGGGAGCTGTTTTTT. This sequence encodes CASSSGGNTGELFF.